The TCR beta chain under discussion was sequenced for a study of T-cell memory formation after mild COVID-19. Looking at the study overall: The TCR clusters were mostly specific to one donor. Study-wide results and limits: Memory from before infection featured some responding clones, which suggests cross-reactive memory joined. Contracting clones from day 15 to 85 had balanced CD4/CD8; later expanders favoured CD4+.

Many counts were recorded for this clonotype. Its target is unknown. Germline assignment: CDR1 SGHAT and CDR2 FQDESV (reference sequence). Trimming cost V 5 bases and J 6 bases; bases outside gene matches: 9. This CDR3 region has 15 residues. One entry per CDR3 protein results from TCRdb running MiXCR on the 5' RACE reads. Of 75,000 to 90,000 distinct CDR3 sequences in the sample, about 15% were seen once. Input material: PBMCs or a T cell subset sorted from them (not recorded which). The sequence was obtained from an adult woman who had mild COVID-19 (a few samples of this study predate the infection). Cell type and time point are not known. V and J are TRBV11-1 and TRBJ2-7; 11 bases line up with TRBD1. The CDR3 is CASSPPGQGDGEQYF. The CDR3 coding sequence is TGTGCCAGCAGCCCGCCGGGACAGGGGGATGGCGAGCAGTACTTC. Full variable domain (remainder filled in from reference TRBV11-1 and TRBJ2-7): EAEVAQSPRYKITEKSQAVAFWCDPISGHATLYWYRQILGQGPELLVQFQDESVVDDSQLPKDRFSAERLKGVDSTLKIQPAELGDSAMYLCASSPPGQGDGEQYFGPGTRLTVT.